Each of the 20 T cell receptor beta chains below was sequenced from the same sample in a study of blood T cell repertoires in COVID-19. Profiled with immunoSEQ multiplex PCR; TCRdb holds only in-frame clones, not every one. The table lists roughly 70,000 clones, about four fifths of them singletons. The sequenced material came from peripheral blood. Receptors were obtained from a human donor in a cohort sampled during active COVID-19.

V and J are TRBV6-2 or TRBV6-3 and TRBJ2-5; 7 bases map to TRBD1. Germline CDR1 MNHEY, CDR2 SVGEGT. The CDR3 consists of 15 residues. The junction had 10 bases not matched to a gene; V was cut back by 6 bases and J by 3 bases. The CDR3 nucleotides are TGTGCCAGCAGCCCCGGGACAGCGCAAAAAGAGACCCAGTACTTC. This sequence encodes CASSPGTAQKETQYF.

The V gene is TRBV7-8, the J gene TRBJ2-1; D possibly corresponds to TRBD2 (5 bases). V was pared by 5 bases and J by 10 bases, with 21 bases between. The germline CDR1 and CDR2 sequences are SGHVS and FQNEAQ. The CDR3 spans 15 residues. The DNA for the CDR3 is TGTGCCAGCAGCCAGATGGCTTCCCGCGGAGGCGAGCAGTTCTTC. Translating gives CASSQMASRGGEQFF.

This chain joins TRBV4-3 and TRBJ2-7; 9 nucleotides match TRBD1. CDR1 and CDR2 from the germline V gene are LGHNA and YSLEER. The V gene end was trimmed by 0 bases and the J gene end by 13 bases; junction bases not matched to a gene: 10. The CDR3 loop spans 14 amino acids. The CDR3 bases are TGCGCCAGCAGCCAAGATAGGGGACAGGGCACACTCTACTTC. The encoded protein is CASSQDRGQGTLYF.

This chain uses TRBV29-1 with TRBJ2-7; TRBD2 matches at 7 bases. The CDR3 runs 16 residues. With V trimmed by 2 bases and J by 0 bases, 10 bases remained unmatched. From germline, CDR1 is SQVTM and CDR2 ANQGSEA. In DNA form, the CDR3 reads TGCAGCGTTGAATTGGCGGGAGACCCACCCTCCTACGAGCAGTACTTC. This codes for CSVELAGDPPSYEQYF.

The chain couples TRBV27 to TRBJ2-1; perhaps TRBD2 as D (5 bases). Germline loops: CDR1 MNHEY, CDR2 SMNVEV (reference sequence). V shed 2 bases and J shed 7 bases, with 12 bases lying between them. The CDR3 runs to 14 residues. CDR3 nucleotides: TGTGCCAGCAGTTTAAGAGTGAGGAGGAATGAGCAGTTCTTC. It encodes CASSLRVRRNEQFF.

The chain couples TRBV4-1 to TRBJ1-5; 8 bases align to TRBD1. Germline trimming cut 1 base from V and 6 bases from J; bases unmatched to any gene: 5. The CDR3 runs to 15 residues. The germline CDR1 and CDR2 sequences are MGHRA and YSYEKL. CDR3 in amino acids: CASSQGGTGAQPQHF. CDR3 DNA sequence: TGCGCCAGCAGCCAAGGGGGGACAGGCGCTCAGCCCCAGCATTTT.

The J gene is TRBJ2-2, the V gene TRBV18, with D uncertain. This CDR3 comprises 13 residues. Trimming stripped 3 bases from V and 8 bases from J, with 10 bases between. CDR1 and CDR2 (germline): KGHSH, LQKENI. As DNA, the CDR3 is TGTGCCAGCTCACCGAGATCCCAAGGGGAGCTGTTTTTT. It translates to CASSPRSQGELFF.

This rearrangement joins TRBV15 to TRBJ2-3; a weak D match, TRBD1 (6 bases). Trimming stripped 1 base from V and 0 bases from J, with 11 bases between. CDR1 is LNHNV and CDR2 is YYDKDF in the germline V gene (reference sequence). CDR3 length equals 16 residues. Here the CDR3 DNA reads TGTGCCACCAGCAGAGCTCGGGACATAAGCACAGATACGCAGTATTTT. Translating gives CATSRARDISTDTQYF.

The CDR3 coding sequence is TGTGCCCGCCAGGTGGGGGCGAATTCACCCCTCCACTTT. It specifies CARQVGANSPLHF. The rearrangement uses TRBV30 and TRBJ1-6, with TRBD1 as a possible D gene (6 bases). CDR1 is GTSNPN, CDR2 SVGIG, per germline (reference sequence). Trimming removed 8 bases from V and 7 bases from J, with 15 bases in between. There are 13 residues in the CDR3.

This clone was recorded once. V and J are TRBV11-2 and TRBJ2-3, with 7 nucleotides matching TRBD2. CDR3 length equals 16 residues. J gave up 4 bases and V 1 base, and 8 bases lay outside the gene matches. Germline V gene lookup returns CDR1 SGHAT and CDR2 FQNNGV. The CDR3 spells CASSLVGGSSADTQYF. The DNA for the CDR3 is TGTGCCAGCAGCTTAGTAGGCGGGAGTTCAGCAGATACGCAGTATTTT. Using reference TRBV11-2 and TRBJ2-3 for the parts outside the CDR3, the full variable domain is EAGVAQSPRYKIIEKRQSVAFWCNPISGHATLYWYQQILGQGPKLLIQFQNNGVVDDSQLPKDRFSAERLKGVDSTLKIQPAKLEDSAVYLCASSLVGGSSADTQYFGPGTRLTVL.

The chain recombines TRBV20-1 with TRBJ1-2; possible D gene TRBD1, 5 bases. Trimming took off 6 bases at V and 3 bases at J, with 8 bases between the two ends. The CDR3 contains 11 residues. Germline assignment: CDR1 DFQATT and CDR2 SNEGSKA (reference sequence). For the CDR3, the DNA is TGCAGTGCCGGACACCACTATGGCTACACCTTC. Translating it yields CSAGHHYGYTF.

The chain employs TRBV6-5 and TRBJ2-1, with D hard to call. The CDR3 totals 13 residues. From germline, CDR1 is MNHEY and CDR2 SVGAGI. V lost 0 bases and J lost 6, with 6 bases in between. The CDR3 region is CASSYSPSNEQFF. CDR3 in DNA: TGTGCCAGCAGTTACTCCCCGTCCAATGAGCAGTTCTTC.

The chain joins TRBV11-3 to TRBJ2-7; the match to TRBD1 covers 8 bases. The CDR3 has 14 amino acids. In germline, CDR1 is SGHNT, CDR2 YENEEA. With V trimmed by 5 bases and J by 2 bases, 5 bases remained unmatched. CDR3 amino acids: CASSIRDRPYEQYF. In DNA, the CDR3 is TGTGCCAGCAGCATCCGGGACAGGCCCTACGAGCAGTACTTC.

The chain carries TRBV11-3 and TRBJ2-1; 8 nucleotides align to TRBD2. This CDR3 contains 14 residues. Germline-derived CDR1 and CDR2 are SGHNT and YENEEA. V shed 3 bases, J shed 7 bases, and the junction held 5 bases outside the gene matches. In DNA, the CDR3 is TGTGCCAGCAGCTTCCGGACTAGCTTAAATGAGCAGTTCTTC. Protein sequence: CASSFRTSLNEQFF.

With respect to this clone: Within the sample, other DNA sequences also encode this same CDR3. The chain joins TRBV27 to TRBJ2-7; a possible D gene is TRBD1 (5 bases). CDR3 length equals 13 residues. CDR1 is MNHEY, CDR2 SMNVEV, per germline (reference sequence). Trimming pared 6 bases from V and 2 bases from J, leaving 11 bases between. This chain's CDR3 is CASSPRQPYEQYF. DNA for the CDR3: TGTGCCAGCAGCCCCAGACAGCCCTACGAGCAGTACTTC.

The chain uses TRBV2 and TRBJ2-3, with D possibly TRBD2 on 5 matching bases. Per germline, CDR1 SNHLY and CDR2 FYNNEI. The V end lost 11 bases, the J end lost 1 base, and 13 bases lay between the germline ends. The CDR3 totals 13 residues. CDR3 sequence reads: CADKEDGTDTQYF. In nucleotides, the CDR3 is TGTGCCGACAAGGAGGACGGCACAGATACGCAGTATTTT.

A single count supports this clone. This chain links TRBV18 with TRBJ2-5; 8 nucleotides agree with TRBD1. The germline V gene encodes CDR1 KGHSH and CDR2 LQKENI. The CDR3 sequence is 14 residues long. Losses at the gene ends were 3 bases for V and 5 bases for J; bases not matched to a gene: 5. CDR3 protein: CASSPGRGPETQYF. CDR3 sequence (DNA): TGTGCCAGCTCACCGGGCAGGGGGCCCGAGACCCAGTACTTC.

The chain has TRBV15 and TRBJ2-4, with D possibly TRBD1 on 6 matching bases. With 1 base removed from V and 2 bases from J, the gap between germline ends came to 9 bases. The length of the CDR3 is 15 residues. CDR1 LNHNV and CDR2 YYDKDF come from the germline V gene (reference sequence). The CDR3 loop is CATSRGGHSKNIQYF. The DNA for the CDR3 is TGTGCCACCAGCAGAGGGGGACATTCCAAAAACATTCAGTACTTC.

The J gene is TRBJ1-1, the V gene TRBV12-3 or TRBV12-4; possibly TRBD1 for D (5 bases). Trimming took off 6 bases at V and 1 base at J, with 9 bases between the two ends. The CDR3 totals 13 residues. CDR3 in amino acids: CASSPTGNTEAFF. The CDR3 DNA is TGTGCCAGCAGCCCTACAGGGAACACTGAAGCTTTCTTT.

The chain combines TRBV7-2 with TRBJ2-7; TRBD2 matches 8 bases. From germline, CDR1 is SGHTA and CDR2 FQGNSA. Germline trimming cut 3 bases from V and 9 bases from J; bases unmatched to any gene: 7. This CDR3 contains 13 residues. The CDR3 region has the DNA TGTGCCAGCAGCTTCATACTAGCGGAGCCGCAGTACTTC. It is translated as CASSFILAEPQYF.